Shown below are 23 T cell receptor beta chains from a single sample sequenced in a study of blood T cell repertoires in COVID-19. Sequenced by immunoSEQ multiplex PCR; TCRdb stores in-frame clones only, minus some. This sample has 100,000 or so clones, with over 80% found just once. The sequencing sample was made of peripheral blood. These receptors came from a man aged 45-60 years with active COVID-19.

The chain employs TRBV19 and TRBJ2-1; 14 bases are shared with TRBD2. Per the germline V gene, CDR1 is LNHDA and CDR2 is SQIVND (reference sequence). This CDR3 is 19 amino acids long. V lost 5 bases to trimming and J lost 9 bases; unmatched junction nucleotides: 18. In nucleotides, the CDR3 is TGTGCCAGTAGTGCCAGGAATCCCGGGACTAGCGGGAGAGGAGTTGAGCAGTTCTTC. This codes for CASSARNPGTSGRGVEQFF. The full variable domain, in which reference TRBV19 and TRBJ2-1 provide the parts outside the CDR3, is DGGITQSPKYLFRKEGQNVTLSCEQNLNHDAMYWYRQDPGQGLRLIYYSQIVNDFQKGDIAEGYSVSREKKESFPLTVTSAQKNPTAFYLCASSARNPGTSGRGVEQFFGPGTRLTVL.

This chain uses TRBV5-1 with TRBJ1-2; D possibly corresponds to TRBD1 (5 bases). Germline V gene lookup returns CDR1 SGHRS and CDR2 YFSETQ. This CDR3 has 15 amino acids. The V gene lost 7 bases and the J gene lost 0 bases, with 16 bases spanning the gap. The CDR3 bases are TGCGCCAGCCAGGGAGGGGCAGGAACTAACTATGGCTACACCTTC. Amino acid sequence: CASQGGAGTNYGYTF.

This sequence joins TRBV28 and TRBJ2-3, with D perhaps matching TRBD2 (7 bases). Germline CDR1 MDHEN, CDR2 SYDVKM. Trimming removed 0 bases from V and 5 bases from J, with 12 bases in between. The CDR3 is 15 amino acids. The CDR3 here is CASSLWRGRGDTQYF. DNA of the CDR3: TGTGCCAGCAGTTTATGGAGGGGGAGGGGAGATACGCAGTATTTT.

V and J are TRBV28 and TRBJ1-2; D possibly corresponds to TRBD1 (6 bases). The CDR3 spans 12 residues. Germline CDR1 MDHEN, CDR2 SYDVKM. Trimming took off 5 bases at V and 7 bases at J, with 11 bases between the two ends. CDR3 coding DNA: TGTGCCAGCAGTAAGACAGGAACTGGCTACACCTTC. This codes for CASSKTGTGYTF.

The chain is built from TRBV3-1 (or the pseudogene TRBV3-2) and TRBJ1-5; D ambiguous. CDR1 and CDR2 (germline): LGHDT, YNNKEL (reference sequence). Trimming took 3 bases from V and 5 from J, leaving 8 bases between them. The CDR3 sequence is 13 residues long. CDR3 DNA: TGTGCCAGCAGCCAGGGGAGGGATCAGCCCCAGCATTTT. Translation gives CASSQGRDQPQHF.

The table lists this clone with a count of one. V is TRBV9 and J is TRBJ2-3; D is perhaps TRBD1 (6 bases). Trimming took off 2 bases at V and 0 bases at J, with 10 bases between the two ends. The CDR3 length is 15 residues. CDR1 is SGDLS and CDR2 is YYNGEE in the germline V gene. CDR3 residues: CASSVDSQSTDTQYF. CDR3 in DNA: TGTGCCAGCAGCGTGGACAGTCAAAGCACAGATACGCAGTATTTT.

About this clone itself: Compared with germline, one end of the junction differs, possibly owing to a read error. The gene calls are TRBV5-1 and TRBJ2-5, with 8 bases that match TRBD2. This CDR3 spans 15 amino acids. CDR1 is SGHRS and CDR2 is YFSETQ in the germline V gene. CDR3 in DNA: TGCGCCAGCAGCTCCCAAAGCCGGACTAGCCGGGGGATGCACTTC. Its translation is CASSSQSRTSRGMHF.

Here the CDR3 reads CARGDLMTDTQYF. As DNA, the CDR3 is TGTGCCAGAGGGGATTTGATGACAGATACGCAGTATTTT. The V call is TRBV27, the J call TRBJ2-3; the D gene is possibly TRBD1 (5 bases). The V end was cut by 9 bases, the J end by 3 bases, with 13 bases between. The CDR3 sequence is 13 residues long. CDR1 is MNHEY, CDR2 SMNVEV, per germline (reference sequence).

This chain joins TRBV28 and TRBJ2-3; TRBD2 matches 7 bases. V lost 2 bases to trimming and J lost 5 bases; unmatched junction nucleotides: 10. Germline V gives CDR1 MDHEN, CDR2 SYDVKM. The CDR3 runs 16 residues. The CDR3 nucleotides read TGTGCCAGCAGTTTACCCCGGGGAGGGGCGGGAGATACGCAGTATTTT. It encodes CASSLPRGGAGDTQYF. Complete variable domain (other parts from reference TRBV28 and TRBJ2-3): DVKVTQSSRYLVKRTGEKVFLECVQDMDHENMFWYRQDPGLGLRLIYFSYDVKMKEKGDIPEGYSVSREKKERFSLILESASTNQTSMYLCASSLPRGGAGDTQYFGPGTRLTVL.

J is TRBJ2-5 and V is TRBV6-1; possible D gene TRBD1, 6 bases. The CDR3 is 16 residues long. The V end was cut by 2 bases, the J end by 7 bases, with 20 bases between. In germline, CDR1 is MNHNS, CDR2 SASEGT. CDR3 nucleotide sequence: TGTGCCAGCAGTGAACCCCGGGCAGGCTTAGGGGGGACCCAGTACTTC. Its protein product is CASSEPRAGLGGTQYF.

The chain recombines TRBV5-6 with TRBJ2-5; D is ambiguous. Germline CDR1 is SGHDT and CDR2 is YYEEEE. This CDR3 is 16 amino acids long. V lost 6 bases and J 2 bases, leaving 20 bases between the germline ends. CDR3 sequence (DNA): TGTGCCAGCATCCCCCGCGGCAGATTTAGACAAGAGACCCAGTACTTC. Translated: CASIPRGRFRQETQYF.

V is TRBV30 and J is TRBJ1-2, with D possibly TRBD1 on 6 matching bases. The V gene's germline CDR1 is GTSNPN and CDR2 SVGIG (reference sequence). Between the trimmed V and J ends, which lost 2 bases and 5 bases, there was a span of 12 bases. This CDR3 is built from 13 residues. CDR3 loop: CAWSLGGAYGYTF. In nucleotides, the CDR3 is TGTGCCTGGAGTCTAGGGGGGGCTTATGGCTACACCTTC.

The count of this clone is one. The rearrangement uses TRBV6-1 and TRBJ2-2; TRBD1 matches at 10 bases. CDR1 is MNHNS and CDR2 is SASEGT in the germline V gene. Trimming at V came to 4 bases and at J to 4 bases, leaving 9 bases not matched to a gene. The CDR3 loop spans 17 amino acids. The CDR3 DNA reads as TGTGCCAGCAGTGGCGGGACAGGGGTAGGGGTCACCGGGGAGCTGTTTTTT. Translating gives CASSGGTGVGVTGELFF.

The chain uses TRBV27 and TRBJ2-1, with TRBD1 matching 8 bases. With 4 bases clipped from V and 5 bases from J, the junction kept 7 bases outside the gene matches. CDR3 length: 15 residues. Germline CDR1 MNHEY, CDR2 SMNVEV (reference sequence). The chain's CDR3 is CASSYSRTGHNEQFF. CDR3 coding DNA: TGTGCCAGCAGTTATTCAAGGACAGGGCACAATGAGCAGTTCTTC.

The chain combines TRBV20-1 with TRBJ2-1, with 7 bases identical to TRBD2. The CDR3 length is 16 residues. Per germline, CDR1 DFQATT and CDR2 SNEGSKA (reference sequence). V lost 3 bases and J lost 3; bases outside the gene matches: 11. DNA of the CDR3: TGCAGTGCTAGTGGGAGGGACCTTCCCTTCTACAATGAGCAGTTCTTC. It is translated as CSASGRDLPFYNEQFF.

This clone was picked up one time. The V gene is TRBV2, the J gene TRBJ2-1; D is perhaps TRBD1 (5 bases). CDR1 SNHLY and CDR2 FYNNEI come from the germline V gene. V lost 6 bases to trimming and J lost 10 bases, with 16 bases between them. CDR3 size: 13 residues. For the CDR3, the DNA is TGTGCCAGCAGAACCCAGCAGACAGAGGAGCAGTTCTTC. Translating gives CASRTQQTEEQFF.

The V gene is TRBV7-9, the J gene TRBJ1-4; TRBD1 matches 7 bases. V lost 5 bases to trimming and J lost 7 bases; unmatched junction nucleotides: 7. CDR3 size: 14 residues. CDR1 SEHNR and CDR2 FQNEAQ come from the germline V gene (reference sequence). The CDR3 loop reads CASSTEGASEKLFF. CDR3 DNA sequence: TGTGCCAGCAGCACAGAGGGGGCGAGTGAAAAACTGTTTTTT.

This chain joins TRBV28 and TRBJ2-7; 7 nucleotides line up with TRBD1. This CDR3 region has 14 residues. The germline gives CDR1 MDHEN, CDR2 SYDVKM. Trimming cost V 6 bases and J 2 bases; bases outside gene matches: 7. CDR3 sequence reads: CASSLFGTAYEQYF. The CDR3 DNA sequence: TGTGCCAGCAGCTTGTTCGGGACAGCCTACGAGCAGTACTTC.

The J gene is TRBJ2-7, the V gene TRBV28; D remains ambiguous. CDR1 MDHEN and CDR2 SYDVKM come from the germline V gene. This CDR3 has 14 amino acids. V was clipped by 2 bases and J by 2 bases, with 10 bases between them. Written as DNA, the CDR3 is TGTGCCAGCAGTTTACAGATAACCCCCTACGAGCAGTACTTC. Its protein product is CASSLQITPYEQYF.

The V call is TRBV7-6, the J call TRBJ1-5; 8 bases line up with TRBD1. Trimming removed 5 bases from V and 0 bases from J; junction bases left unmatched: 6. The CDR3 covers 16 residues. Per germline, CDR1 SGHVS and CDR2 FNYEAQ. CDR3 bases: TGTGCCAGCAGCCCCGACAGGGGACTTAGCAATCAGCCCCAGCATTTT. This translates into CASSPDRGLSNQPQHF.

The chain employs TRBV5-1 and TRBJ2-2, with TRBD2 identical over 9 bases. This CDR3 has 18 residues. The V and J ends lost 0 bases and 8 bases, in that order; junction bases with no gene match: 14. Germline CDR1 SGHRS, CDR2 YFSETQ. CDR3 nucleotides: TGCGCCAGCAGCTTGGGTCTTGTAGCGGGAGTACGATCGGGGGAGCTGTTTTTT. Its translation: CASSLGLVAGVRSGELFF.

The genes are TRBV7-6 and TRBJ2-7; tentative D call: TRBD2 (5 bases). Germline values: CDR1 SGHVS, CDR2 FNYEAQ. The CDR3 consists of 16 residues. With 1 base removed from V and 0 bases from J, the gap between germline ends came to 13 bases. CDR3 nucleotide sequence: TGTGCCAGCAGCTTAGACGGCGGGCCCAGCTCCTACGAGCAGTACTTC. Translation: CASSLDGGPSSYEQYF. Full variable domain (missing parts from reference TRBV7-6 and TRBJ2-7): GAGVSQSPRYKVTKRGQDVALRCDPISGHVSLYWYRQALGQGPEFLTYFNYEAQQDKSGLPNDRFSAERPEGSISTLTIQRTEQRDSAMYRCASSLDGGPSSYEQYFGPGTRLTVT.

The chain is built from TRBV28 and TRBJ1-4; D perhaps matches TRBD1 (6 bases). This CDR3 region has 13 residues. Germline V gene data show CDR1 as MDHEN and CDR2 as SYDVKM. V shed 7 bases and J shed 7 bases, with 13 bases lying between them. CDR3 sequence reads: CASNGQNVEKLFF. The DNA of the CDR3 is TGTGCCAGCAATGGACAGAATGTTGAAAAACTGTTTTTT.